The T cell receptor beta chain under discussion was sequenced for a study of blood T cell repertoires in COVID-19. Study as a whole: The United States, Italy and Spain provided the acute and convalescent COVID-19 samples.

In the study's own analysis: Nucleated cell counts were estimated from reference gene primer amplification. The data were produced by immunoSEQ multiplex PCR, yet TCRdb's version contains in-frame clones alone and is incomplete. V and J calls and clone size follow that table, whereas D and trimming were derived from the DNA. The sample shows approximately 460,000 clones, approximately 89% of them seen only once. Patients from Seattle were sampled longitudinally, starting during active infection. The CDR3 is 16 amino acids. V lost 5 bases, J lost 4 bases, and 9 bases stayed unmatched. Germline V gene lookup returns CDR1 SGHNT and CDR2 YENEEA.

The sequenced material came from peripheral blood. V and J are TRBV11-3 and TRBJ1-3; 9 bases map to TRBD1. This receptor was identified in a man younger than 35 with COVID-19, enrolled during active disease. CDR3 sequence reads: CASSAYRGHSGNTIYF. CDR3 DNA sequence: TGTGCCAGCAGCGCCTACAGGGGGCATTCGGGAAACACCATATATTTT.